The entry below describes one T cell receptor beta chain. The antigen is not known. This record belongs to a study of T cell responses to AZD1222 COVID-19 vaccine. Whole-study findings and limits: Recipients of two AZD1222 doses showed rising Spike-specific TCR breadth and depth.

Using immunoSEQ multiplex PCR, the repertoire was profiled, and TCRdb retains in-frame clones only, with some absent. The table records around 91,000 clones, about 89% of them present only once. V trimming: 5 bases; J trimming: 4 bases; junction bases outside the gene matches: 3. The CDR3 is 13 residues long. CDR1 is SNHLY, CDR2 FYNNEI, per germline. The chain has TRBV2 and TRBJ1-1; 8 bases agree with TRBD1. This clonotype was obtained from an adult who received the AZD1222 COVID-19 vaccine. The sequencing used peripheral blood, collected 28 days after the second AZD1222 dose. CDR3 nucleotides: TGTGCCAGCAGTCCTACAGGGGGCACTGAAGCTTTCTTT. Its translation: CASSPTGGTEAFF.